This T cell receptor beta chain was captured in a study of cytomegalovirus exposure and HLA in healthy donors. General study findings and limits: In a later analysis, TCR beta V- and J-gene trimming showed a link to a missense DCLRE1C variant. Relative to equally common others, HLA-associated TCR beta chains showed greater clonal expansion in a later analysis. Later analysis suggested links between common viral pathogens and several top significant clusters.

With regard to this clone: Its specificity is not known.

From germline, CDR1 is SGDLS and CDR2 YYNGEE. Trimming cost V 0 bases and J 5 bases, with 13 bases left between them. The CDR3 loop spans 15 amino acids. Vbeta (60) and Jbeta (13) primers were used in the PCR. Assay used: immunoSEQ multiplex PCR; TCRdb lists only in-frame clones, some missing. Of approximately 110,000 clones in the sample, around 70% were seen once. At the time of sampling, donors were nominally healthy, though unrecorded immune exposures were likely. Sequenced: PBMCs. This receptor was identified in a woman between 40 and 55 years old in good health and CMV-seronegative. The chain is built from TRBV9 and TRBJ2-3; possible D gene TRBD2, 5 bases. Here the CDR3 reads CASSVALGKGDTQYF. In DNA, the CDR3 is TGTGCCAGCAGCGTAGCACTAGGGAAGGGAGATACGCAGTATTTT.